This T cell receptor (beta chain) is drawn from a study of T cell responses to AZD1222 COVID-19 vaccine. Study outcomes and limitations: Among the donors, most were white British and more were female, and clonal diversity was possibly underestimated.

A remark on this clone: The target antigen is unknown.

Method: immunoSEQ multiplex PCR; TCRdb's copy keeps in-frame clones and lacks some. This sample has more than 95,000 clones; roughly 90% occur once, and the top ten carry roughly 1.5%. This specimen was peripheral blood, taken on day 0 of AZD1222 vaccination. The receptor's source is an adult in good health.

CDR3 sequence (DNA): TGTGCCAGTAGTATATCTCCGGGACTAGCTTATAGCAATGAGCAGTTCTTC. It yields the protein CASSISPGLAYSNEQFF. This chain links TRBV19 with TRBJ2-1; TRBD2 matches 9 bases. CDR1 is LNHDA, CDR2 SQIVND, per germline (reference sequence). The CDR3 loop spans 17 amino acids. Trimming cost V 2 bases and J 6 bases; bases outside gene matches: 11.